Listed below are T cell receptor beta chains from one sample, sequenced in a study of immune evolution from preneoplasia to lung adenocarcinoma. TCRdb's table, derived via immunoSEQ multiplex PCR, lists solely in-frame clones and lacks some. The table shows 5,500 to 6,500 clones, with almost 80% occurring only once. Sequencing was carried out using FFPE minimally invasive lung adenocarcinoma tissue. The receptors stem from a person between 50 and 70 years old with lung adenocarcinoma. CDR3s include the opening cysteine and the closing phenylalanine or tryptophan. Each record gives: V gene, D gene, J gene, clone size, CDR3 protein, CDR3 DNA. The D gene is left open where the match is weak. The size entry is marked missing in some rows and otherwise reads once, few, many or a size class.

TRBV9,TRBD2,TRBJ2-7,-,CASSVAYGLAGRGEQYF,TGTGCCAGCAGCGTAGCCTATGGACTAGCGGGGCGGGGCGAGCAGTACTTC
TRBV6-5,-,TRBJ2-2,-,CASSYSFTGELFF,TGTGCCAGCAGTTACTCCTTCACCGGGGAGCTGTTTTTT
TRBV11-2,-,TRBJ2-7,-,CASSLDRGASYEQYF,TGTGCCAGCAGCTTAGATCGTGGGGCTTCATACGAGCAGTACTTC
TRBV7-8,TRBD2,TRBJ2-1,-,CASSLRTSFNEQFF,TGTGCCAGCAGCTTAAGGACTAGTTTCAATGAGCAGTTCTTC
TRBV6-1,-,TRBJ2-7,-,CASRQEWTAGEQYF,TGTGCCAGCCGGCAGGAATGGACAGCGGGAGAGCAGTACTTC
TRBV29-1,-,TRBJ1-2,-,CSVDGGYTF,TGCAGCGTTGATGGGGGCTACACCTTC
TRBV30,-,TRBJ2-6,once,CAWTEVSGANVLTF,TGTGCCTGGACCGAGGTTTCTGGGGCCAACGTCCTGACTTTC
TRBV7-9,TRBD1,TRBJ1-1,-,CASRSISGGTEAFF,TGTGCCAGCAGATCCATCTCAGGGGGCACTGAAGCTTTCTTT
TRBV6-1,-,TRBJ1-1,-,CASSLLGGANTEAFF,TGTGCCAGCAGCCTACTGGGAGGGGCGAACACTGAAGCTTTCTTT
TRBV2,-,TRBJ2-5,few,CASRIQETQYF,TGTGCCAGCAGGATTCAAGAGACCCAGTACTTC
TRBV2,-,TRBJ2-1,-,CATQRTVFLRNEQFF,TGTGCCACTCAACGAACCGTCTTTCTTCGCAATGAGCAGTTCTTC
TRBV13,-,TRBJ1-3,-,CASSLLQGYSGNTIYF,TGTGCCAGCAGCTTACTACAGGGTTATTCTGGAAACACCATATATTTT
TRBV27,-,TRBJ2-7,-,CASGSHKGEQYF,TGTGCCAGCGGATCACATAAGGGGGAGCAGTACTTC
TRBV28,-,TRBJ2-4,-,CTSSLGSASYVNIQYF,TGTACCAGCAGTTTAGGGTCCGCCTCGTATGTAAACATTCAGTACTTC
TRBV2,TRBD2,TRBJ2-1,-,CASKGLAANYNEQFF,TGTGCCAGCAAGGGACTAGCTGCTAACTACAATGAGCAGTTCTTC
TRBV29-1,-,TRBJ1-4,-,CSVLGGEKLFF,TGCAGCGTTCTGGGGGGAGAAAAACTGTTTTTT
TRBV19,-,TRBJ2-1,-,CASSNPLYNEQFF,TGTGCCAGTAGTAACCCCCTCTACAATGAGCAGTTCTTC
TRBV7-9,-,TRBJ1-2,-,CASSLVGGNYGYTF,TGTGCCAGCAGCTTAGTCGGGGGTAACTATGGCTACACCTTC
TRBV6-5,-,TRBJ1-1,-,CASIQSPGAFF,TGTGCCAGCATCCAGTCACCTGGAGCTTTCTTT
TRBV29-1,-,TRBJ2-1,once,CSVITDTSPNEQFF,TGCAGCGTTATAACAGATACCTCACCCAATGAGCAGTTCTTC
TRBV28,TRBD1,TRBJ1-6,-,CASSLRTGPSNSPLHF,TGTGCCAGCAGTTTACGGACAGGCCCCTCTAATTCACCCCTCCACTTT
TRBV5-1,TRBD1,TRBJ2-2,-,CASSQSGGPPTGELFF,TGCGCCAGCAGCCAGTCAGGGGGCCCACCCACCGGGGAGCTGTTTTTT